This entry lists 32 T cell receptor beta chains sequenced from one sample in a study of cytomegalovirus exposure and HLA in healthy donors. A multiplex PCR was run with 60 Vbeta primers and 13 Jbeta primers. TCRdb keeps only in-frame clones here, not all; method: immunoSEQ multiplex PCR. The sample includes over 85,000 clones, approximately 65% seen only once; the top ten take under 2.5%. Material for sequencing was PBMCs. These TCRs come from a young man in good health and CMV-seronegative.

The rearrangement links TRBV5-1 to TRBJ2-2, with TRBD2 matching 7 bases. The CDR3 has 16 residues. The V gene end was trimmed by 1 base and the J gene end by 6 bases; junction bases not matched to a gene: 9. From germline, CDR1 is SGHRS and CDR2 YFSETQ. Here the CDR3 DNA reads TGCGCCAGCAGCTTGTGGGGGGGGATCCCGGCCGGGGAGCTGTTTTTT. This encodes CASSLWGGIPAGELFF.

The V gene is TRBV7-2, the J gene TRBJ2-5; possibly TRBD2 for D (5 bases). Germline-derived CDR1 and CDR2 are SGHTA and FQGNSA. Between the trimmed V and J ends, which lost 5 bases and 5 bases, there was a span of 15 bases. This CDR3 has 14 residues. The CDR3 sequence is CASSPARGAETQYF. Written as DNA, the CDR3 is TGTGCCAGCAGCCCGGCACGGGGTGCGGAGACCCAGTACTTC.

The genes are TRBV5-1 and TRBJ2-7; 8 bases are shared with TRBD1. The V segment lost 4 bases and the J segment 0 bases; nucleotides outside the gene matches: 6. Germline V CDR1 and CDR2: SGHRS, YFSETQ. There are 15 residues in the CDR3. CDR3 residues: CASSRTGPTSYEQYF. CDR3 nucleotides: TGCGCCAGCAGCAGGACAGGGCCCACCTCCTACGAGCAGTACTTC.

This clone was detected only once. The chain is built from TRBV19 and TRBJ1-1, with a weak D call TRBD1 (5 bases). CDR3 length: 13 amino acids. V lost 5 bases to trimming and J lost 4 bases, with 11 bases between them. Germline V CDR1 and CDR2: LNHDA, SQIVND (reference sequence). The CDR3 region has the DNA TGTGCCAGTAGTCTACAGGTTCTCACTGAAGCTTTCTTT. Its translation is CASSLQVLTEAFF.

The V and J genes are TRBV11-2 and TRBJ2-7, with D unresolved. The ends were cut back, 5 bases at V and 2 bases at J, with 19 bases in the middle. The CDR3 is 16 residues long. The germline gives CDR1 SGHAT, CDR2 FQNNGV. This chain's CDR3 is CASSREGPSRTYEQYF. The CDR3 DNA reads TGTGCCAGCAGCCGCGAAGGTCCTAGTAGAACCTACGAGCAGTACTTC.

The genes are TRBV2 and TRBJ2-6, with no clear D. Trimming pared 1 base from V and 4 bases from J, leaving 8 bases between. This CDR3 is built from 15 residues. Germline V CDR1 and CDR2: SNHLY, FYNNEI. For the CDR3, the DNA is TGTGCCAGCAGTGAAGGTCAGAGGGGGGCCAACGTCCTGACTTTC. Its translation is CASSEGQRGANVLTF.

V gene TRBV5-4 combines with J gene TRBJ1-6, with no clear D. The CDR3 contains 13 residues. The germline CDR1 and CDR2 sequences are SGHNT and YYREEE (reference sequence). Trimming took 1 base from V and 10 from J, leaving 9 bases between them. The CDR3 nucleotides are TGTGCCAGCAGCTTGTCTGGCGGATCACCCCTCCACTTT. Protein: CASSLSGGSPLHF.

The rearrangement uses TRBV19 and TRBJ1-1; 9 bases are a match to TRBD1. Trimming took 6 bases from V and 11 from J; bases not matched to a gene: 7. The CDR3 loop spans 12 amino acids. CDR1 is LNHDA and CDR2 is SQIVND in the germline V gene (reference sequence). CDR3 in amino acids: CASRSQDRGAFF. CDR3 in DNA: TGTGCCAGTAGGTCCCAGGACAGGGGTGCTTTCTTT.

This clone was seen more than once but under ten times. The gene calls are TRBV29-1 and TRBJ2-3; D gene ambiguous. In germline, CDR1 is SQVTM, CDR2 ANQGSEA. Trimming took off 3 bases at V and 1 base at J, with 11 bases between the two ends. CDR3 length: 14 amino acids. The CDR3 region has the DNA TGCAGCGTTGAGGGCTCACGAGGCACAGATACGCAGTATTTT. This gives the protein CSVEGSRGTDTQYF.

The rearrangement links TRBV29-1 to TRBJ1-2, with D hard to call. V lost 7 bases and J lost 0, with 6 bases in between. Germline V lookup: CDR1 SQVTM, CDR2 ANQGSEA. The CDR3 spans 11 residues. This CDR3 reads CSGGTNYGYTF. The CDR3 bases are TGCAGCGGCGGCACTAACTATGGCTACACCTTC.

The sample holds one count of this clone. The chain links TRBV28 to TRBJ2-7; D is ambiguous. This CDR3 contains 14 residues. Germline loops: CDR1 MDHEN, CDR2 SYDVKM. V was shortened by 7 bases and J by 5 bases, with 18 bases between the two germline ends. CDR3 amino acids: CASTANIPGDEQYF. CDR3 DNA: TGTGCCAGCACCGCCAACATTCCAGGCGACGAGCAGTACTTC.

In its sample, this clone was seen once. The V call is TRBV27, the J call TRBJ2-7, with D maybe TRBD1 (5 bases). Looked up from germline, CDR1 is MNHEY and CDR2 is SMNVEV (reference sequence). V was pared by 3 bases and J by 3 bases, with 12 bases between. The CDR3 sequence is 14 residues long. The CDR3 DNA follows: TGTGCCAGCAGTTTGGTCGGACACCTCTACGAGCAGTACTTC. This gives the protein CASSLVGHLYEQYF.

To note about this clone: The junction departs from germline at one end; a sequencing error may be responsible. CDR3 bases: TGTGCCAGTAGTATAGTTCCGGACTATGGCTACCCCTTC. It specifies CASSIVPDYGYPF. V and J are TRBV19 and TRBJ1-2; D remains ambiguous. The CDR3 loop spans 13 amino acids. Germline-derived CDR1 and CDR2 are LNHDA and SQIVND (reference sequence).

A single count supports this clone. The J gene is TRBJ2-3, the V gene TRBV7-2; 12 bases are a match to TRBD2. With 6 bases clipped from V and 8 bases from J, the junction kept 3 bases outside the gene matches. The CDR3 length is 13 residues. Germline loops: CDR1 SGHTA, CDR2 FQGNSA. DNA of the CDR3: TGTGCCAGCAGGCCTAGCGGGGGGGTTACGCAGTATTTT. Translating it yields CASRPSGGVTQYF.

The chain carries TRBV30 and TRBJ2-7, with TRBD1 matching 11 bases. The CDR3 sequence is 14 residues long. V lost 2 bases to trimming and J lost 5 bases; unmatched junction nucleotides: 5. Germline loops: CDR1 GTSNPN, CDR2 SVGIG (reference sequence). The CDR3 here is CAWSHGQGANEQYF. In nucleotides, the CDR3 is TGTGCCTGGAGTCATGGACAGGGGGCCAACGAGCAGTACTTC. The complete variable domain, with remaining parts taken from reference TRBV30 and TRBJ2-7, reads SQTIHQWPATLVQPVGSPLSLECTVEGTSNPNLYWYRQAAGRGLQLLFYSVGIGQISSEVPQNLSASRPQDRQFILSSKKLLLSDSGFYLCAWSHGQGANEQYFGPGTRLTVT.

J is TRBJ2-3 and V is TRBV7-6, with 7 bases fitting TRBD1. The CDR3 contains 14 residues. CDR1 and CDR2 (germline): SGHVS, FNYEAQ. J gave up 3 bases and V 5 bases, and 5 bases lay outside the gene matches. CDR3 sequence: CASSPGQTTDTQYF. The CDR3 DNA sequence: TGTGCCAGCAGCCCGGGACAGACGACAGATACGCAGTATTTT.

The chain uses TRBV27 and TRBJ1-2; a weak D match, TRBD1 (5 bases). Trimming pared 6 bases from V and 8 bases from J, leaving 13 bases between. Germline CDR1 MNHEY, CDR2 SMNVEV (reference sequence). This CDR3 is 12 amino acids long. The CDR3 nucleotides are TGTGCCAGCAGAAGGGGCGACGGGGGCTACACCTTC. This encodes CASRRGDGGYTF.

This rearrangement joins TRBV7-9 to TRBJ2-1; D is ambiguous. The V and J ends lost 1 base and 5 bases respectively, with 6 bases between them. The V gene's germline CDR1 is SEHNR and CDR2 FQNEAQ (reference sequence). The CDR3 extends over 13 amino acids. CDR3 amino acids: CASSLGRHNEQFF. The CDR3 DNA is TGTGCCAGCAGCTTAGGCAGGCACAATGAGCAGTTCTTC.

The V gene is TRBV11-2, the J gene TRBJ2-2, with 9 positions matching TRBD2. The CDR3 is 16 residues long. V gave up 6 bases and J gave up 8 bases; unmatched junction bases: 13. In germline, CDR1 is SGHAT, CDR2 FQNNGV. The CDR3 sequence is CASRLAAGGPMGELFF. CDR3 nucleotides: TGTGCCAGCAGGCTTGCTGCGGGAGGGCCGATGGGGGAGCTGTTTTTT.

V is TRBV5-6 and J is TRBJ2-1, with D possibly being TRBD1 (5 bases). This CDR3 is built from 16 residues. The germline V gene has CDR1 SGHDT and CDR2 YYEEEE. V lost 1 base and J lost 4, with 15 bases in between. CDR3 sequence (DNA): TGTGCCAGCAGCTTGAATCTTGGGCAGGGATACAATGAGCAGTTCTTC. Protein: CASSLNLGQGYNEQFF.

The V gene is TRBV5-1, the J gene TRBJ2-2, with no clear D. CDR3 length: 16 residues. Looked up from germline, CDR1 is SGHRS and CDR2 is YFSETQ. Trimming stripped 2 bases from V and 4 bases from J, with 15 bases between. The CDR3 protein is CASSFPLGPTTGELFF. The DNA for the CDR3 is TGCGCCAGCAGCTTTCCTTTGGGCCCGACCACCGGGGAGCTGTTTTTT.

In DNA form, the CDR3 reads TGTGCCAGTGGGGACAGGGGGCGCCGGACAGATACGCAGTATTTT. It translates to CASGDRGRRTDTQYF. The genes are TRBV7-8 and TRBJ2-3, with TRBD1 identical over 12 bases. Germline-derived CDR1 and CDR2 are SGHVS and FQNEAQ. V lost 9 bases and J lost 3; bases outside the gene matches: 7. The CDR3 has 15 residues.

This clone was observed a single time. The V gene is TRBV6-6, the J gene TRBJ2-7; TRBD1 aligns across 12 bases. The CDR3 is 15 amino acids. Germline V lookup: CDR1 MNHNY, CDR2 SVGAGI (reference sequence). Trimming took 5 bases from V and 6 from J; bases not matched to a gene: 8. The CDR3 region is CASSAPGTGGLEQYF. The CDR3 nucleotides are TGTGCCAGCAGTGCGCCCGGGACAGGGGGCCTCGAGCAGTACTTC.

V is TRBV9 and J is TRBJ2-5; the match to TRBD2 covers 10 bases. The length of the CDR3 is 18 residues. With V trimmed by 0 bases and J by 4 bases, 12 bases remained unmatched. CDR1 SGDLS and CDR2 YYNGEE come from the germline V gene. The CDR3 nucleotides read TGTGCCAGCAGCGTAGGGTCTCAGCGGGGGGGCCCGGGAGAGACCCAGTACTTC. Translated: CASSVGSQRGGPGETQYF.

The chain joins TRBV5-4 to TRBJ2-3; no reliable D call. The germline gives CDR1 SGHNT, CDR2 YYREEE (reference sequence). The CDR3 is 13 residues long. V lost 2 bases and J lost 4, with 8 bases in between. The chain's CDR3 is CASSLLVPDTQYF. CDR3 bases: TGTGCCAGCAGCTTACTTGTGCCAGATACGCAGTATTTT.

The V gene is TRBV5-1, the J gene TRBJ2-5; 7 positions match TRBD1. This CDR3 is 14 amino acids long. The trim removed 4 bases at V and 5 bases at J, leaving 8 bases unmatched. Germline-derived CDR1 and CDR2 are SGHRS and YFSETQ. The CDR3 DNA reads as TGCGCCAGCAGCCCGACAGGGACGGGGGAGACCCAGTACTTC. Its translation is CASSPTGTGETQYF.

The chain links TRBV28 to TRBJ1-5; 7 bases map to TRBD1. This CDR3 is 15 amino acids long. Germline CDR1 and CDR2: MDHEN and SYDVKM. The V gene end was trimmed by 6 bases and the J gene end by 2 bases; junction bases not matched to a gene: 7. CDR3 amino acids: CASSPNRGGNQPQHF. CDR3 nucleotides: TGTGCCAGCAGCCCAAACAGGGGTGGCAATCAGCCCCAGCATTTT.

The rearrangement uses TRBV5-1 and TRBJ2-3; maybe TRBD2 (6 bases). V lost 0 bases and J 6 bases, leaving 14 bases between the germline ends. The CDR3 sequence is 15 residues long. Germline CDR1 SGHRS, CDR2 YFSETQ. CDR3 loop: CASSLVAGREDTQYF. Written as DNA, the CDR3 is TGCGCCAGCAGCTTGGTGGCGGGACGGGAGGATACGCAGTATTTT.

The chain has TRBV7-2 and TRBJ2-1; 11 nucleotides align to TRBD2. Looked up from germline, CDR1 is SGHTA and CDR2 is FQGNSA. The J segment lost 5 bases and the V segment lost 2 bases, leaving 8 bases of the junction unmatched. The CDR3 spans 17 residues. DNA for the CDR3: TGTGCCAGCAGCTTACATACTAGCGGGGGCCGAAACAATGAGCAGTTCTTC. Residues: CASSLHTSGGRNNEQFF.

This chain uses TRBV6-1 with TRBJ1-1; 7 bases map to TRBD1. The junction had 6 bases not matched to a gene; V was cut back by 6 bases and J by 5 bases. Per germline, CDR1 MNHNS and CDR2 SASEGT. CDR3 length equals 13 residues. CDR3 nucleotide sequence: TGTGCCAGCAGGTATCCAGGGGGAACTGAAGCTTTCTTT. Residues: CASRYPGGTEAFF.

This chain joins TRBV5-4 and TRBJ2-2, with D possibly matching TRBD2 (6 bases). This CDR3 region has 14 residues. V was cut by 0 bases and J by 5 bases, with 8 bases left in between. Germline values: CDR1 SGHNT, CDR2 YYREEE (reference sequence). The CDR3 reads CASSLVGGTGELFF. The CDR3 DNA sequence: TGTGCCAGCAGCTTGGTGGGGGGAACCGGGGAGCTGTTTTTT.

This clone was seen a handful of times. One junction end disagrees with the germline gene, perhaps due to a read error. The V and J genes are TRBV7-9 and TRBJ1-1, with D possibly being TRBD1 (5 bases). The CDR3 has 12 amino acids. Germline CDR1 is SEHNR and CDR2 is FQNEAQ (reference sequence). CDR3 bases: TGTGCCAGCAGCCAAGACAGCTCACCTTTAATTTTT. Translating it yields CASSQDSSPLIF.